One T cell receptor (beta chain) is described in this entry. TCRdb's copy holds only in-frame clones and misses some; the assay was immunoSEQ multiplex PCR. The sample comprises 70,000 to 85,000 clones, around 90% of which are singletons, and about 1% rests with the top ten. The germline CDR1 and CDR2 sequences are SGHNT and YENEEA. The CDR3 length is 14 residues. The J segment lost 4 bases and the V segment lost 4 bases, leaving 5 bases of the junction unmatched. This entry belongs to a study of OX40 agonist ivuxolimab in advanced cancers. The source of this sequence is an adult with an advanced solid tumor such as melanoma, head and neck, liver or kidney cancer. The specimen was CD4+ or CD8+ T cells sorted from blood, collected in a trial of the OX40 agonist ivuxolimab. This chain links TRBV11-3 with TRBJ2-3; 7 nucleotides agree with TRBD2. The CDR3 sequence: CASSSWGGADTQYF. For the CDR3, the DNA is TGTGCCAGCAGCTCCTGGGGGGGGGCAGATACGCAGTATTTT.